The 28 T cell receptor beta chains presented below share a single source sample, sequenced in a study of cytomegalovirus exposure and HLA in healthy donors. Use of 60 Vbeta and 13 Jbeta primers characterized the PCR. Sequenced by immunoSEQ multiplex PCR; TCRdb stores in-frame clones only, minus some. Counted here are 100,000 to 150,000 clones, 73% occurring once; the ten biggest clones make up approximately 4.3%. The sample consisted of PBMCs. The source is a man aged 55-75 years in good health and CMV-seropositive.

The rearrangement links TRBV10-1 to TRBJ2-3, with TRBD2 matching 10 bases. CDR1 and CDR2 from the germline V gene are WNHNN and SYGVQD (reference sequence). The junction had 4 bases not matched to a gene; V was cut back by 5 bases and J by 2 bases. The CDR3 is made up of 15 amino acids. This CDR3 is CASSSSGGLTDTQYF. CDR3 DNA sequence: TGCGCCAGCAGTTCTAGCGGGGGACTCACAGATACGCAGTATTTT.

The CDR3 region is CASSPPLSSYEQYF. In DNA form, the CDR3 reads TGTGCCAGCTCACCACCACTATCGAGTTACGAGCAGTACTTC. V and J are TRBV18 and TRBJ2-7; unclear D gene. The germline gives CDR1 KGHSH, CDR2 LQKENI. Trimming cost V 0 bases and J 4 bases, with 10 bases left between them. The CDR3 is 14 residues long.

The V and J genes are TRBV5-1 and TRBJ1-6; TRBD1 is a possible D gene (5 bases). There are 15 residues in the CDR3. Trimming took off 1 base at V and 5 bases at J, with 10 bases between the two ends. The germline V gene encodes CDR1 SGHRS and CDR2 YFSETQ. The CDR3 region has the DNA TGCGCCAGCAGCTTGTACCAGGGCGATAATTCACCCCTCCACTTT. Translation: CASSLYQGDNSPLHF.

V gene TRBV5-5 combines with J gene TRBJ1-6; 10 bases line up with TRBD1. Trimming cost V 3 bases and J 10 bases; bases outside gene matches: 7. The germline V gene encodes CDR1 SGHKS and CDR2 YYEKEE (reference sequence). This CDR3 spans 15 amino acids. The CDR3 sequence: CASSYRQGAGSPLHF. CDR3 bases: TGTGCCAGCAGCTACCGACAGGGGGCGGGCTCACCCCTCCACTTT. Using reference TRBV5-5 and TRBJ1-6 for the parts outside the CDR3, the full variable domain is DAGVTQSPTHLIKTRGQQVTLRCSPISGHKSVSWYQQVLGQGPQFIFQYYEKEERGRGNFPDRFSARQFPNYSSELNVNALLLGDSALYLCASSYRQGAGSPLHFGNGTRLTVT.

V usage is TRBV5-6 and J usage is TRBJ2-5, with D perhaps TRBD1 (6 bases). Trimming cost V 7 bases and J 11 bases, with 21 bases left between them. The CDR3 runs 13 residues. Germline CDR1 is SGHDT and CDR2 is YYEEEE. CDR3 sequence: CASATGYTLEQYF. In DNA, the CDR3 is TGTGCCAGCGCGACAGGTTACACCTTAGAGCAGTACTTC.

The rearrangement links TRBV2 to TRBJ2-1; 11 nucleotides agree with TRBD2. The CDR3 is 15 residues long. Trimming cost V 6 bases and J 4 bases; bases outside gene matches: 5. CDR1 and CDR2 from the germline V gene are SNHLY and FYNNEI. CDR3 DNA sequence: TGTGCCAGCAGCAGACTAGCGGGGCCTTACAATGAGCAGTTCTTC. This encodes CASSRLAGPYNEQFF.

This clone was picked up one time. The J gene is TRBJ2-7, the V gene TRBV30; the D gene is possibly TRBD1 (6 bases). Germline V CDR1 and CDR2: GTSNPN, SVGIG (reference sequence). The germline V and J ends were trimmed by 5 bases and 6 bases, with 14 bases remaining between them. This CDR3 has 12 amino acids. The CDR3 here is CAWQPQGTEQYF. The CDR3 nucleotides read TGTGCCTGGCAGCCACAGGGTACCGAGCAGTACTTC.

The chain has TRBV28 and TRBJ1-1; TRBD1 aligns across 7 bases. CDR1 is MDHEN and CDR2 is SYDVKM in the germline V gene. This CDR3 region has 15 residues. Trimming took 4 bases from V and 8 from J; bases not matched to a gene: 13. The CDR3 reads CASSYSTGRRPEAFF. The CDR3 DNA reads as TGTGCCAGCAGTTATTCGACAGGGCGCCGGCCGGAAGCTTTCTTT.

The chain carries TRBV5-6 and TRBJ1-6; 7 bases agree with TRBD1. Germline V CDR1 and CDR2: SGHDT, YYEEEE. The CDR3 is made up of 15 amino acids. J gave up 4 bases and V 4 bases, and 5 bases lay outside the gene matches. CDR3 sequence (DNA): TGTGCCAGCAGCCCGAGGGGACAGTATAATTCACCCCTCCACTTT. Protein: CASSPRGQYNSPLHF.

The chain combines TRBV7-9 with TRBJ2-4; D is unresolved. Germline CDR1 is SEHNR and CDR2 is FQNEAQ (reference sequence). Trimming took 2 bases from V and 5 from J, leaving 4 bases between them. The CDR3 length is 12 residues. In DNA form, the CDR3 reads TGTGCCAGCAGCTTAATAGAAAACATTCAGTACTTC. It encodes CASSLIENIQYF. Full variable domain (outside the CDR3, taken from reference TRBV7-9 and TRBJ2-4): DTGVSQNPRHKITKRGQNVTFRCDPISEHNRLYWYRQTLGQGPEFLTYFQNEAQLEKSRLLSDRFSAERPKGSFSTLEIQRTEQGDSAMYLCASSLIENIQYFGAGTRLSVL.

The chain links TRBV5-4 to TRBJ2-5; 7 bases agree with TRBD1. The CDR3 runs to 14 residues. CDR1 SGHNT and CDR2 YYREEE come from the germline V gene (reference sequence). Trimming cost V 4 bases and J 1 base; bases outside gene matches: 4. CDR3 in amino acids: CASSPGQAQETQYF. DNA for the CDR3: TGTGCCAGCAGCCCAGGACAGGCCCAAGAGACCCAGTACTTC.

Sample share makes this clone medium-sized (0.01 to 0.1%). V gene TRBV28 combines with J gene TRBJ1-5; D is uncertain. From germline, CDR1 is MDHEN and CDR2 SYDVKM. Trimming removed 6 bases at V and 5 bases at J, with 14 bases between. The CDR3 runs 14 residues. CDR3 amino acids: CASRPTDKDQPQHF. The CDR3 DNA follows: TGTGCCAGCAGACCTACAGACAAAGATCAGCCCCAGCATTTT.

V and J are TRBV5-1 and TRBJ1-4; D perhaps matches TRBD1 (5 bases). There are 16 residues in the CDR3. Looked up from germline, CDR1 is SGHRS and CDR2 is YFSETQ. The V and J ends lost 6 bases and 3 bases respectively, with 18 bases between them. The CDR3 DNA reads TGCGCCAGCAAGGAGCGGGGGATCAGGCCTAATGAAAAACTGTTTTTT. It is translated as CASKERGIRPNEKLFF.

CDR3 in amino acids: CASSFGASGVGINEKLFF. As DNA, the CDR3 is TGTGCCAGCAGCTTTGGGGCAAGTGGCGTGGGGATCAATGAAAAACTGTTTTTT. This chain links TRBV5-4 with TRBJ1-4; D might be TRBD1 (5 bases). The ends were cut back, 2 bases at V and 5 bases at J, with 22 bases in the middle. This CDR3 is 18 amino acids long. Germline CDR1 SGHNT, CDR2 YYREEE (reference sequence).

The V call is TRBV5-1, the J call TRBJ2-2; the D gene is possibly TRBD1 (6 bases). This CDR3 has 16 amino acids. Per germline, CDR1 SGHRS and CDR2 YFSETQ. V dropped 6 bases and J dropped 5 bases, with 20 bases sitting between them. CDR3: CASTSSAQGGTGELFF. CDR3 nucleotide sequence: TGCGCCAGCACCTCTTCAGCACAGGGCGGGACCGGGGAGCTGTTTTTT.

This chain connects TRBV30 to TRBJ2-7, with D possibly TRBD1 on 6 matching bases. The CDR3 sequence is 14 residues long. The germline V and J ends were trimmed by 0 bases and 2 bases, with 11 bases remaining between them. Germline-derived CDR1 and CDR2 are GTSNPN and SVGIG (reference sequence). In nucleotides, the CDR3 is TGTGCCTGGAGTGTAGAGCAGGGGCCCTACGAGCAGTACTTC. Translation gives CAWSVEQGPYEQYF.

The CDR3 nucleotides read TGTGCCAGCAGCTTAACGGGTCGGGCCTCGACTAGCGCAGATACGCAGTATTTT. This gives the protein CASSLTGRASTSADTQYF. This sequence joins TRBV7-3 and TRBJ2-3, with 8 bases matching TRBD2. CDR3 length equals 18 residues. The germline CDR1 and CDR2 sequences are SGHTA and FQGTGA. The trim removed 0 bases at V and 4 bases at J, leaving 12 bases unmatched. The whole variable domain, remainder taken from reference TRBV7-3 and TRBJ2-3, is GAGVSQTPSNKVTEKGKYVELRCDPISGHTALYWYRQSLGQGPEFLIYFQGTGAADDSGLPNDRFFAVRPEGSVSTLKIQRTERGDSAVYLCASSLTGRASTSADTQYFGPGTRLTVL.

This clone was counted between two and nine times. CDR3 residues: CASSIQAGGASPLHF. The CDR3 DNA sequence: TGTGCCAGTAGTATCCAAGCAGGGGGAGCTTCACCCCTCCACTTT. The chain combines TRBV19 with TRBJ1-6; 7 nucleotides line up with TRBD1. The CDR3 contains 15 residues. Germline V gene data show CDR1 as LNHDA and CDR2 as SQIVND (reference sequence). Germline trimming cut 3 bases from V and 9 bases from J; bases unmatched to any gene: 8.

This sequence joins TRBV6-6 and TRBJ2-7; the D is unclear. There are 12 residues in the CDR3. Trimming stripped 8 bases from V and 2 bases from J, with 10 bases between. Germline V lookup: CDR1 MNHNY, CDR2 SVGAGI (reference sequence). This CDR3 is CASSARPYEQYF. The CDR3 DNA is TGTGCCAGCTCAGCGAGACCCTACGAGCAGTACTTC.

A single count supports this clone. This chain links TRBV19 with TRBJ1-1; the D is unclear. Germline V gene sequence: CDR1 LNHDA, CDR2 SQIVND (reference sequence). V was trimmed by 3 bases and J by 4 bases, leaving 18 bases between them. The CDR3 is made up of 16 amino acids. CDR3 sequence: CASSMTPAGTGTEAFF. CDR3 bases: TGTGCCAGTAGTATGACCCCCGCGGGAACGGGCACTGAAGCTTTCTTT.

V gene TRBV4-2 combines with J gene TRBJ2-3, with 15 bases identical to TRBD2. The CDR3 length is 19 residues. CDR1 and CDR2 from the germline V gene are LGHNA and YNFKEQ. Trimming at V came to 0 bases and at J to 2 bases, leaving 6 bases not matched to a gene. DNA of the CDR3: TGTGCCAGCAGCCAAGATGCGGGACTAGCGGGGGGAACCACAGATACGCAGTATTTT. Its protein product is CASSQDAGLAGGTTDTQYF.

The rearrangement joins TRBV6-4 to TRBJ1-5, with TRBD1 matching over 8 bases. Germline CDR1 reads MRHNA; CDR2 reads SNTAGT. The V and J ends lost 5 bases and 6 bases, in that order; junction bases with no gene match: 3. The CDR3 totals 13 residues. CDR3 coding DNA: TGTGCCAGCAGTACACAGGGGGGTCAGCCCCAGCATTTT. This codes for CASSTQGGQPQHF.

This rearrangement joins TRBV29-1 to TRBJ2-6; tentatively, D is TRBD2 (5 bases). The ends were cut back, 7 bases at V and 0 bases at J, with 7 bases in the middle. The CDR3 is 13 amino acids. Germline values: CDR1 SQVTM, CDR2 ANQGSEA. CDR3 bases: TGCAGCGCTAGCACCTCTGGGGCCAACGTCCTGACTTTC. It specifies CSASTSGANVLTF. The entire variable domain, with the rest obtained from reference TRBV29-1 and TRBJ2-6, is as follows: SAVISQKPSRDICQRGTSLTIQCQVDSQVTMMFWYRQQPGQSLTLIATANQGSEATYESGFVIDKFPISRPNLTFSTLTVSNMSPEDSSIYLCSASTSGANVLTFGAGSRLTVL.

CDR3 in DNA: TGTGCCAGCAGCCATGTACAGGGTAATAAACAGCCCCAGCATTTT. Translating gives CASSHVQGNKQPQHF. This chain joins TRBV4-2 and TRBJ1-5; D might be TRBD1 (6 bases). The V gene lost 3 bases and the J gene lost 7 bases, with 16 bases spanning the gap. The CDR3 covers 15 residues. Per the germline V gene, CDR1 is LGHNA and CDR2 is YNFKEQ.

The V gene is TRBV4-1, the J gene TRBJ1-5, with 11 nucleotides matching TRBD1. V shed 1 base, J shed 5 bases, and the junction held 4 bases outside the gene matches. The CDR3 is 16 residues long. The germline CDR1 and CDR2 sequences are MGHRA and YSYEKL. The CDR3 coding sequence is TGCGCCAGCAGCCAAGGGTCGGACAGGGGGCATCAGCCCCAGCATTTT. Residues: CASSQGSDRGHQPQHF.

This clone has only a few counts. The J gene is TRBJ1-5, the V gene TRBV28; TRBD1 might be the D (5 bases). V lost 3 bases and J 2 bases, leaving 14 bases between the germline ends. Germline V gene sequence: CDR1 MDHEN, CDR2 SYDVKM. The CDR3 is made up of 16 amino acids. CDR3 DNA: TGTGCCAGCAGTTTCCTCCAGGGTGGTGGCAATCAGCCCCAGCATTTT. As protein: CASSFLQGGGNQPQHF.

The chain recombines TRBV18 with TRBJ2-7, with D possibly being TRBD1 (5 bases). V was shortened by 6 bases and J by 12 bases, with 27 bases between the two germline ends. From germline, CDR1 is KGHSH and CDR2 LQKENI. This CDR3 spans 15 amino acids. CDR3 nucleotide sequence: TGTGCCAGCTCCCCAACAAGGCGTGACAGTGGGGCCTGGTACTTC. It specifies CASSPTRRDSGAWYF.

The V and J genes are TRBV28 and TRBJ1-2, with TRBD1 matching over 8 bases. Unmatched junction bases numbered 7, after V lost 5 bases and J lost 8 bases. The CDR3 runs 13 residues. Germline V CDR1 and CDR2: MDHEN, SYDVKM. This chain's CDR3 is CASSDGQGRGYTF. CDR3 nucleotides: TGTGCCAGCAGTGATGGACAGGGTAGGGGCTACACCTTC.